What follows are 29 T cell receptor beta chains derived from one specimen sequenced in a study of blood T cell repertoires in COVID-19. Repertoires were generated with immunoSEQ multiplex PCR, while TCRdb's copy carries only in-frame clones and drops some. The sample gives 410,000 or so clones, roughly 88% of which show up once; under 1.5% is in the top ten. Sequenced material: peripheral blood. The origin of the receptors is a woman aged 30 to 39 with active or convalescent COVID-19.

This rearrangement joins TRBV5-1 to TRBJ2-7; 10 positions match TRBD2. Trimming took 0 bases from V and 5 from J; bases not matched to a gene: 8. The CDR3 is 16 residues long. CDR1 is SGHRS and CDR2 is YFSETQ in the germline V gene. In DNA form, the CDR3 reads TGCGCCAGCAGCTTGGGGCCGGGACTAGCGTCCCACGAGCAGTACTTC. Translated, it gives CASSLGPGLASHEQYF.

The genes are TRBV2 and TRBJ1-1, with 8 bases lining up with TRBD1. Germline V gives CDR1 SNHLY, CDR2 FYNNEI. The CDR3 contains 14 residues. Trimming removed 5 bases from V and 8 bases from J; junction bases left unmatched: 10. The CDR3 coding sequence is TGTGCCAGCAGTTACGCAAATCAGGGGGCGGAAGCTTTCTTT. Translated, it gives CASSYANQGAEAFF.

The V and J genes are TRBV2 and TRBJ1-6, with D unclear. There are 15 residues in the CDR3. Trimming shortened V by 3 bases and J by 6 bases, and 12 bases separated the two germline ends. The germline CDR1 and CDR2 sequences are SNHLY and FYNNEI. The CDR3 here is CASSDRRSVNSPLHF. CDR3 DNA: TGTGCCAGCAGTGACAGGAGGTCAGTTAATTCACCCCTCCACTTT.

The genes are TRBV20-1 and TRBJ1-4; possibly TRBD1 for D (6 bases). The V end was cut by 3 bases, the J end by 6 bases, with 11 bases between. The germline V gene has CDR1 DFQATT and CDR2 SNEGSKA (reference sequence). This CDR3 region has 13 residues. The CDR3 here is CSASRGADEKLFF. The CDR3 coding sequence is TGCAGTGCTAGTCGGGGGGCTGATGAAAAACTGTTTTTT.

J is TRBJ1-6 and V is TRBV15; 9 bases are a match to TRBD1. Per germline, CDR1 LNHNV and CDR2 YYDKDF (reference sequence). V shed 4 bases and J 9 bases; nucleotides not matched to a gene: 13. The CDR3 is 17 residues long. The CDR3 DNA is TGTGCCACCAGCATCCGAGGTTCACAGGGGGCGGGTTCACCCCTCCACTTT. Amino acid sequence: CATSIRGSQGAGSPLHF.

V gene TRBV29-1 combines with J gene TRBJ1-1; D is ambiguous. The CDR3 spans 15 residues. Germline V lookup: CDR1 SQVTM, CDR2 ANQGSEA. V gave up 0 bases and J gave up 1 base, with 12 bases separating them. For the CDR3, the DNA is TGCAGCGTTGAAGATATGGCCAGGCCGAACACTGAAGCTTTCTTT. Protein product: CSVEDMARPNTEAFF.

The chain uses TRBV14 and TRBJ1-1; the D gene is possibly TRBD1 (5 bases). CDR1 is SGHDN, CDR2 FVKESK, per germline. The CDR3 contains 15 residues. The V end was cut by 4 bases, the J end by 11 bases, with 23 bases between. CDR3 sequence reads: CASSPLAGTGRGAFF. The CDR3 coding sequence is TGTGCCAGCAGCCCTTTGGCCGGGACCGGGAGAGGGGCTTTCTTT.

A single count supports this clone. V is TRBV4-2 and J is TRBJ2-5, with 8 bases that match TRBD2. J was trimmed by 5 bases and V by 0 bases; bases with no gene match: 8. Per germline, CDR1 LGHNA and CDR2 YNFKEQ. This CDR3 contains 16 residues. The CDR3 is CASSQDLTSAGETQYF. CDR3 DNA: TGTGCCAGCAGCCAAGATCTGACTAGCGCCGGGGAGACCCAGTACTTC.

This clone was detected a few times. The DNA of the CDR3 is TGTGCCAGCAGCTTGGATGGGGCGCTTAACTATGGCTACACCTTC. Amino acids: CASSLDGALNYGYTF. The J gene is TRBJ1-2, the V gene TRBV5-8; maybe TRBD1 (5 bases). Trimming left V 0 bases short and J 1 base short, with 10 bases between. CDR3 size: 15 residues. Germline V lookup: CDR1 SGHTS, CDR2 YDEGEE.

This clone was counted only a few times. This chain joins TRBV2 and TRBJ2-2; maybe TRBD1 (5 bases). Germline CDR1 SNHLY, CDR2 FYNNEI. The CDR3 runs 17 residues. Deletions cut 6 bases from V and 1 base from J, with 18 bases between. In DNA, the CDR3 is TGTGCCAGCAGCCCAGTTTTAAGTACAGGGAACACCGGGGAGCTGTTTTTT. Translated: CASSPVLSTGNTGELFF.

The chain is built from TRBV5-1 and TRBJ2-1, with 12 bases that match TRBD2. This CDR3 has 16 amino acids. Germline V CDR1 and CDR2: SGHRS, YFSETQ. V gave up 5 bases and J gave up 7 bases; unmatched junction bases: 10. For the CDR3, the DNA is TGCGCCAGCAGTATCCTACTAGCGGGGGGCGAAAATGAGCAGTTCTTC. Translated, it gives CASSILLAGGENEQFF.

The genes are TRBV4-1 and TRBJ2-1; TRBD2 aligns across 13 bases. J gave up 3 bases and V 3 bases, and 2 bases lay outside the gene matches. Germline V CDR1 and CDR2: MGHRA, YSYEKL. This CDR3 is 16 amino acids long. CDR3 in DNA: TGCGCCAGCAGCCACGGGACTAGCGGGAACTACAATGAGCAGTTCTTC. Protein product: CASSHGTSGNYNEQFF.

The chain has TRBV9 and TRBJ2-1; no clear D gene. Trimming took off 0 bases at V and 3 bases at J, with 10 bases between the two ends. The CDR3 length is 15 residues. Germline loops: CDR1 SGDLS, CDR2 YYNGEE. CDR3: CASSVDAALYNEQFF. CDR3 DNA sequence: TGTGCCAGCAGCGTAGATGCAGCGCTCTACAATGAGCAGTTCTTC. The entire variable domain, with the rest obtained from reference TRBV9 and TRBJ2-1, is as follows: DSGVTQTPKHLITATGQRVTLRCSPRSGDLSVYWYQQSLDQGLQFLIQYYNGEERAKGNILERFSAQQFPDLHSELNLSSLELGDSALYFCASSVDAALYNEQFFGPGTRLTVL.

The chain links TRBV2 to TRBJ2-1, with 8 nucleotides matching TRBD1. The CDR3 runs to 15 residues. V lost 11 bases and J lost 4; bases outside the gene matches: 13. The germline gives CDR1 SNHLY, CDR2 FYNNEI. CDR3 loop: CAVQFDRGPYNEQFF. The CDR3 bases are TGTGCCGTACAATTCGACAGGGGACCTTACAATGAGCAGTTCTTC.

This clone showed up just once. The chain is built from TRBV6-1 and TRBJ1-4; 10 bases are shared with TRBD1. With V trimmed by 2 bases and J by 7 bases, 7 bases remained unmatched. There are 16 residues in the CDR3. Germline lookup yields CDR1 MNHNS and CDR2 SASEGT. The CDR3 nucleotides read TGTGCCAGCAGTGAAAATAGGGACAGGGGAATTGAAAAACTGTTTTTT. Translating gives CASSENRDRGIEKLFF.

The V call is TRBV19, the J call TRBJ2-2; 10 bases fit TRBD1. V was clipped by 6 bases and J by 3 bases; unmatched bases: 4. CDR3 length: 15 amino acids. Germline CDR1 and CDR2: LNHDA and SQIVND (reference sequence). The CDR3 sequence: CASRPGQGYTGELFF. CDR3 in DNA: TGTGCCAGTAGGCCGGGACAGGGGTACACCGGGGAGCTGTTTTTT.

The J gene is TRBJ1-2, the V gene TRBV4-1; D gene ambiguous. The CDR3 has 14 amino acids. Trimming cost V 7 bases and J 0 bases, with 12 bases left between them. In germline, CDR1 is MGHRA, CDR2 YSYEKL. CDR3 nucleotide sequence: TGCGCCAGCAACCTTAACGCGGCTAACTATGGCTACACCTTC. Its protein is CASNLNAANYGYTF.

A word on this clone: Other DNA sequences in the sample encode the same CDR3. This chain connects TRBV2 to TRBJ2-3, with a possible D match to TRBD2 (6 bases). Germline V gene sequence: CDR1 SNHLY, CDR2 FYNNEI. The V and J ends lost 6 bases and 4 bases respectively, with 11 bases between them. CDR3 length: 13 amino acids. This CDR3 is CASRGTSADTQYF. The CDR3 DNA is TGTGCCAGCAGGGGGACTTCAGCAGATACGCAGTATTTT.

The V gene is TRBV2, the J gene TRBJ1-2, with a tentative D call TRBD1 (6 bases). The CDR3 runs 13 residues. V shed 7 bases and J shed 8 bases, with 17 bases lying between them. Germline V gene data show CDR1 as SNHLY and CDR2 as FYNNEI. As DNA, the CDR3 is TGTGCCAGCACCGCCCCGGGGGGCAAAGGCTACACCTTC. Its protein is CASTAPGGKGYTF.

The chain is built from TRBV10-3 and TRBJ1-2; 7 nucleotides match TRBD1. From germline, CDR1 is ENHRY and CDR2 SYGVKD. V shed 0 bases, J shed 3 bases, and the junction held 7 bases outside the gene matches. CDR3 length equals 16 residues. CDR3 in amino acids: CAISESGGGWDYGYTF. The CDR3 bases are TGTGCCATCAGTGAGTCAGGAGGGGGCTGGGACTATGGCTACACCTTC.

CDR3 in amino acids: CSVEGWTGGTEAFF. DNA for the CDR3: TGCAGCGTTGAAGGCTGGACAGGGGGCACTGAAGCTTTCTTT. J is TRBJ1-1 and V is TRBV29-1; 10 bases match TRBD1. Germline V CDR1 and CDR2: SQVTM, ANQGSEA. The CDR3 totals 14 residues. V gave up 1 base and J gave up 4 bases; unmatched junction bases: 3.

The rearrangement links TRBV21-1 to TRBJ2-1; the DNA was not used to check the table's D call, TRBD2. TRBV21-1 is reported as a pseudogene. This CDR3 spans 12 amino acids. CDR3 protein: CASSKGGGSRFF. The CDR3 coding sequence is TGTGCCAGCAGCAAAGGGGGCGGGAGCCGGTTCTTC.

The chain recombines TRBV20-1 with TRBJ1-1, with D hard to call. The CDR3 consists of 11 residues. The V gene's germline CDR1 is DFQATT and CDR2 SNEGSKA (reference sequence). The ends were cut back, 6 bases at V and 7 bases at J, with 12 bases in the middle. The CDR3 loop is CSAILGLEAFF. CDR3 DNA sequence: TGCAGTGCCATTCTAGGACTTGAAGCTTTCTTT.

The CDR3 nucleotides are TGTGCCAGCAGCCTCGGGGGGCGCGGGGAGACCCAGTACTTC. The encoded protein is CASSLGGRGETQYF. The chain has TRBV28 and TRBJ2-5; perhaps TRBD2 as D (7 bases). CDR1 and CDR2 from the germline V gene are MDHEN and SYDVKM. V was pared by 6 bases and J by 5 bases, with 16 bases between. The CDR3 spans 14 residues.

This clone appeared a single time. The chain couples TRBV7-9 to TRBJ1-4; 9 positions agree with TRBD1. Trimming removed 3 bases from V and 8 bases from J; junction bases left unmatched: 19. The germline V gene has CDR1 SEHNR and CDR2 FQNEAQ (reference sequence). This CDR3 has 19 amino acids. The CDR3 coding sequence is TGTGCCAGCAGCTTGTACAGGGGGCTTTCAGACGCGCGGGAGGAAAAACTGTTTTTT. It translates to CASSLYRGLSDAREEKLFF.

J is TRBJ2-7 and V is TRBV7-8; 7 bases fit TRBD1. The CDR3 loop spans 14 amino acids. CDR1 is SGHVS, CDR2 FQNEAQ, per germline. J gave up 5 bases and V 3 bases, and 7 bases lay outside the gene matches. CDR3: CASSFGDSPHEQYF. The CDR3 DNA is TGTGCCAGCAGCTTTGGGGACAGCCCCCACGAGCAGTACTTC.

The chain uses TRBV30 and TRBJ2-7; 7 bases are a match to TRBD2. The V and J ends lost 0 bases and 5 bases, in that order; junction bases with no gene match: 7. CDR1 and CDR2 from the germline V gene are GTSNPN and SVGIG (reference sequence). CDR3 length equals 14 residues. The CDR3 bases are TGTGCCTGGAGTGTACTGGCGGGAGAGAACGAGCAGTACTTC. This translates into CAWSVLAGENEQYF. The full variable domain, its missing parts supplied by reference TRBV30 and TRBJ2-7, is SQTIHQWPATLVQPVGSPLSLECTVEGTSNPNLYWYRQAAGRGLQLLFYSVGIGQISSEVPQNLSASRPQDRQFILSSKKLLLSDSGFYLCAWSVLAGENEQYFGPGTRLTVT.

V and J are TRBV7-9 and TRBJ1-6; D might be TRBD1 (5 bases). The CDR3 has 16 amino acids. Trimming took off 1 base at V and 10 bases at J, with 17 bases between the two ends. Germline V gene lookup returns CDR1 SEHNR and CDR2 FQNEAQ (reference sequence). CDR3 coding DNA: TGTGCCAGCAGCTTAGATTATCGCTGCGGGGGATCACCCCTCCACTTT. Protein: CASSLDYRCGGSPLHF.

This CDR3 is CASSVDRDGYGYTF. CDR3 coding DNA: TGCGCCAGCAGCGTGGACAGGGATGGCTATGGCTACACCTTC. The genes are TRBV5-1 and TRBJ1-2; 8 nucleotides align to TRBD1. The germline CDR1 and CDR2 sequences are SGHRS and YFSETQ. The J segment lost 4 bases and the V segment lost 4 bases, leaving 6 bases of the junction unmatched. The length of the CDR3 is 14 residues.